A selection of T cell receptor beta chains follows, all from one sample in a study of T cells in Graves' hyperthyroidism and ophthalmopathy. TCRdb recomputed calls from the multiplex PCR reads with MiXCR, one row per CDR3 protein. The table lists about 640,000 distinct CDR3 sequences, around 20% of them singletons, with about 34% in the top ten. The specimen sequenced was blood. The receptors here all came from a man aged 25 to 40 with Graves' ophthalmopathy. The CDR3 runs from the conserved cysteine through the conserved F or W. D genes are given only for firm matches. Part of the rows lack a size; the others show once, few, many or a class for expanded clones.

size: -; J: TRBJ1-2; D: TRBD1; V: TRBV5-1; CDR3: CASSLRQGNNYGYTF; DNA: TGCGCCAGCAGCTTAAGACAGGGCAATAACTATGGCTACACCTTC
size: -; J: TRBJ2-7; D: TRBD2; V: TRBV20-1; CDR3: CSAPTSGRGEQYF; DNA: TGCAGTGCTCCGACTAGCGGGAGAGGCGAGCAGTACTTC
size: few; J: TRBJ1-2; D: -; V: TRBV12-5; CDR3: CASAPAGGFQGYTF; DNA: TGTGCTAGTGCTCCGGCGGGAGGGTTTCAGGGCTACACCTTC
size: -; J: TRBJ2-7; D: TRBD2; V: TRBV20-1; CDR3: CSAAGLAGADPYEQYF; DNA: TGCAGTGCTGCGGGACTAGCGGGAGCGGATCCGTACGAGCAGTACTTC
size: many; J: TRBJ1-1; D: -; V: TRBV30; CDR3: CAWSRGTEAFF; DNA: TGTGCCTGGAGTAGGGGGACTGAAGCTTTCTTT
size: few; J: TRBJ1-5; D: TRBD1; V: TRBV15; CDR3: CATSRKGAENQPQHF; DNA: TGTGCCACCAGCCGAAAGGGGGCTGAGAATCAGCCCCAGCATTTT
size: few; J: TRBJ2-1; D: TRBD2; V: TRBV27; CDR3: CASSLSGSHYNEQFF; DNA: TGTGCCAGCAGTTTGAGCGGGAGCCACTACAATGAGCAGTTCTTC
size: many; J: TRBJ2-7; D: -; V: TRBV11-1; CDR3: CASSLQEYEQYF; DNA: TGTGCCAGCAGCTTGCAGGAGTACGAGCAGTACTTC
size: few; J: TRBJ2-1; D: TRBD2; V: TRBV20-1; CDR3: CSARGLAEYNEQFF; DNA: TGCAGTGCTAGGGGACTAGCGGAATACAATGAGCAGTTCTTC
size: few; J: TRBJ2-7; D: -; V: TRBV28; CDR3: CASSFVGYRYEQYF; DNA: TGTGCCAGCAGTTTTGTAGGGTACCGCTACGAGCAGTACTTC
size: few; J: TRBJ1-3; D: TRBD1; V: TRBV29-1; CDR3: CSVGGLAGGNAGNTIYF; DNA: TGCAGCGTTGGAGGACTGGCAGGGGGCAATGCTGGAAACACCATATATTTT
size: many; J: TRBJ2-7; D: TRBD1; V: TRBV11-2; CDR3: CASSLGQGPGEQYF; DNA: TGTGCCAGCAGCTTAGGACAGGGCCCGGGAGAGCAGTACTTC